What follows are 21 T cell receptor beta chains derived from one specimen sequenced in a study of PD-1 blockade in classical Hodgkin lymphoma. Time point denoted: cycle 4 day 1 (C4D1), after 6 weeks of nivolumab. Every patient relapsed after autologous stem cell transplantation, and brentuximab vedotin exposure varied. Assay used: immunoSEQ multiplex PCR; TCRdb lists only in-frame clones, some missing. The data show 90,000 to 110,000 clones, with about nine tenths seen just once and around 20% held by the top ten. The material was peripheral blood mononuclear cells (PBMCs), obtained before the fourth cycle of nivolumab. These receptors originate from a human donor with classical Hodgkin lymphoma.

The V call is TRBV27, the J call TRBJ2-2, with TRBD2 matching 8 bases. V was clipped by 7 bases and J by 7 bases; unmatched bases: 8. Germline values: CDR1 MNHEY, CDR2 SMNVEV (reference sequence). The CDR3 runs to 14 residues. For the CDR3, the DNA is TGTGCCAGCACCGTGGGACTAGGTCTCGGGGAGCTGTTTTTT. Translated, it gives CASTVGLGLGELFF.

This rearrangement joins TRBV11-2 to TRBJ1-1; 11 nucleotides align to TRBD1. This CDR3 is built from 16 residues. V shed 5 bases and J 1 base; nucleotides not matched to a gene: 6. CDR1 SGHAT and CDR2 FQNNGV come from the germline V gene. CDR3 in amino acids: CASSRTGGPENTEAFF. The CDR3 DNA is TGTGCCAGCAGCCGGACAGGGGGCCCTGAGAACACTGAAGCTTTCTTT. Using reference TRBV11-2 and TRBJ1-1 for the parts outside the CDR3, the full variable domain is EAGVAQSPRYKIIEKRQSVAFWCNPISGHATLYWYQQILGQGPKLLIQFQNNGVVDDSQLPKDRFSAERLKGVDSTLKIQPAKLEDSAVYLCASSRTGGPENTEAFFGQGTRLTVV.

V usage is TRBV4-3 and J usage is TRBJ2-1; D is unresolved. Looked up from germline, CDR1 is LGHNA and CDR2 is YSLEER. Trimming stripped 0 bases from V and 3 bases from J, with 12 bases between. The CDR3 sequence is 16 residues long. The CDR3 spells CASSQDAFSDYNEQFF. The CDR3 nucleotides read TGCGCCAGCAGCCAAGACGCATTCTCGGACTACAATGAGCAGTTCTTC.

The rearrangement links TRBV12-5 to TRBJ1-2; D call uncertain. Germline lookup yields CDR1 LGHNT and CDR2 FRNRAP. V was clipped by 2 bases and J by 7 bases, with 14 bases between them. The CDR3 totals 14 residues. The CDR3 nucleotides are TGTGCTAGTGGTTTGCCCGGCGGTTTCCGTGGCTACACCTTC. It translates to CASGLPGGFRGYTF.

Here the CDR3 reads CASSSHYNEQFF. CDR3 nucleotides: TGTGCCAGCAGTTCCCACTACAATGAGCAGTTCTTC. This chain uses TRBV28 with TRBJ2-1; D unclear. Germline CDR1 MDHEN, CDR2 SYDVKM. The CDR3 consists of 12 residues. The V and J ends lost 4 bases and 3 bases respectively, with 4 bases between them. Combining the CDR3 with reference TRBV28 and TRBJ2-1 gives the whole variable domain DVKVTQSSRYLVKRTGEKVFLECVQDMDHENMFWYRQDPGLGLRLIYFSYDVKMKEKGDIPEGYSVSREKKERFSLILESASTNQTSMYLCASSSHYNEQFFGPGTRLTVL.

V gene TRBV25-1 combines with J gene TRBJ2-7; TRBD1 agrees at 9 bases. Trimming cost V 6 bases and J 4 bases; bases outside gene matches: 7. CDR3 size: 14 residues. Per germline, CDR1 MGHDK and CDR2 SYGVNS. CDR3 DNA sequence: TGTGCCAGCAGGGGGGACAGGGAGTTTTACGAGCAGTACTTC. Protein product: CASRGDREFYEQYF.

The V gene is TRBV2, the J gene TRBJ1-5, with 8 bases that match TRBD1. CDR1 is SNHLY, CDR2 FYNNEI, per germline. The ends lost 6 bases at V and 5 bases at J; junction bases unmatched: 6. CDR3 length: 14 amino acids. This CDR3 reads CASSGTGGHQPQHF. The CDR3 DNA sequence: TGTGCCAGCAGCGGGACAGGCGGACATCAGCCCCAGCATTTT.

The chain recombines TRBV6-6 with TRBJ1-5, with D perhaps matching TRBD1 (6 bases). The CDR3 consists of 13 residues. Deletions cut 6 bases from V and 7 bases from J, with 13 bases between. Per germline, CDR1 MNHNY and CDR2 SVGAGI (reference sequence). For the CDR3, the DNA is TGTGCCAGCAGGCTCAGGGGAGGCCAGCCCCAGCATTTT. It specifies CASRLRGGQPQHF.

The J gene is TRBJ2-7, the V gene TRBV18, with D possibly being TRBD2 (6 bases). CDR1 is KGHSH and CDR2 is LQKENI in the germline V gene. V was cut by 1 base and J by 4 bases, with 8 bases left in between. There are 13 residues in the CDR3. The CDR3 nucleotides read TGTGCCAGCTCACCACTCGGGGGATACGAGCAGTACTTC. This encodes CASSPLGGYEQYF.

This chain joins TRBV5-8 and TRBJ2-3; D remains ambiguous. Germline V lookup: CDR1 SGHTS, CDR2 YDEGEE. Trimming shortened V by 2 bases and J by 6 bases, and 7 bases separated the two germline ends. The CDR3 totals 12 residues. CDR3 loop: CASSFDHDTQYF. The CDR3 DNA follows: TGTGCCAGCAGCTTTGACCACGATACGCAGTATTTT.

With respect to this clone: Sequence at one end of the junction differs from germline and may be a read error. V is TRBV15 and J is TRBJ1-1; the D gene is possibly TRBD1 (6 bases). CDR1 is LNHNV and CDR2 is YYDKDF in the germline V gene (reference sequence). This CDR3 has 14 residues. The CDR3 loop reads CATRRGGLVTEAFF. Written as DNA, the CDR3 is TGTGCCACCAGAAGAGGGGGGCTGGTTACTGAAGCTTTCTTT.

This clone was seen only a few times. The rearrangement joins TRBV18 to TRBJ2-2, with no clear D. The CDR3 has 13 residues. V was trimmed by 0 bases and J by 4 bases, leaving 3 bases between them. CDR1 is KGHSH and CDR2 is LQKENI in the germline V gene. The CDR3: CASSPPITGELFF. The CDR3, as DNA: TGTGCCAGCTCACCACCGATCACCGGGGAGCTGTTTTTT.

This clone was detected once. The V gene is TRBV5-6, the J gene TRBJ2-1, with D possibly matching TRBD2 (5 bases). Trimming took 0 bases from V and 9 from J, leaving 13 bases between them. CDR3 length: 14 amino acids. CDR1 is SGHDT and CDR2 is YYEEEE in the germline V gene. The CDR3 DNA reads TGTGCCAGCAGCTTGGTGCGAGGGTCGGGTGAGCAGTTCTTC. Its protein product is CASSLVRGSGEQFF. The complete variable domain, with remaining parts taken from reference TRBV5-6 and TRBJ2-1, reads DAGVTQSPTHLIKTRGQQVTLRCSPKSGHDTVSWYQQALGQGPQFIFQYYEEEERQRGNFPDRFSGHQFPNYSSELNVNALLLGDSALYLCASSLVRGSGEQFFGPGTRLTVL.

This clone was counted once. The V call is TRBV4-2, the J call TRBJ2-7; the match to TRBD2 covers 9 bases. This CDR3 spans 19 amino acids. V was pared by 3 bases and J by 3 bases, with 18 bases of the junction left unmatched. Germline-derived CDR1 and CDR2 are LGHNA and YNFKEQ. The CDR3 DNA sequence: TGTGCCAGCAGCCACCGCTCAGGCGGGGGGGGCGACCCCTACTACGAGCAGTACTTC. It translates to CASSHRSGGGGDPYYEQYF.

The rearrangement links TRBV10-3 to TRBJ1-1; TRBD1 aligns across 7 bases. The V gene end was trimmed by 0 bases and the J gene end by 3 bases; junction bases not matched to a gene: 7. CDR1 and CDR2 from the germline V gene are ENHRY and SYGVKD. This CDR3 region has 16 residues. The CDR3 bases are TGTGCCATCAGTGAGTCGAGGGACAGACGTGACACTGAAGCTTTCTTT. Residues: CAISESRDRRDTEAFF.

The V and J genes are TRBV7-6 and TRBJ2-2, with 9 bases aligning to TRBD1. Germline CDR1 and CDR2: SGHVS and FNYEAQ. There are 16 residues in the CDR3. Trimming cost V 5 bases and J 5 bases; bases outside gene matches: 9. CDR3 bases: TGTGCCAGCAGCCCCGGACAGGGGTTAAGAACCGGGGAGCTGTTTTTT. Translated: CASSPGQGLRTGELFF.

Regarding this clone: Because the CDR3's place on the DNA is in doubt, the DNA is left out and the CDR3 is given as listed by TCRdb. V gene TRBV21-1 combines with J gene TRBJ2-7; the D segment call TRBD2 is taken from the table without a DNA check. TRBV21-1 corresponds to a pseudogene. Ends included, the CDR3 has 18 residues. CDR3 sequence reads: CASSYTCWTSGPHYEQYF.

The chain couples TRBV29-1 to TRBJ1-1; tentative D call: TRBD1 (6 bases). The germline gives CDR1 SQVTM, CDR2 ANQGSEA. V was pared by 4 bases and J by 0 bases, with 12 bases between. This CDR3 contains 14 residues. CDR3 bases: TGCAGCGTTGGGGGGCAGGTGGTGAACACTGAAGCTTTCTTT. Its translation: CSVGGQVVNTEAFF.

This sequence joins TRBV6-5 and TRBJ2-5, with TRBD2 as a possible D gene (6 bases). CDR1 is MNHEY, CDR2 SVGAGI, per germline. This CDR3 is built from 15 residues. Between the trimmed V and J ends, which lost 5 bases and 8 bases, there was a span of 21 bases. CDR3 nucleotides: TGTGCCAGCAGTCCCGGAGGGGACCCAAAGTTAACCCAGTACTTC. This translates into CASSPGGDPKLTQYF.

The chain carries TRBV28 and TRBJ2-7, with a tentative D call TRBD2 (6 bases). This CDR3 spans 14 amino acids. Deletions cut 5 bases from V and 6 bases from J, with 17 bases between. The germline V gene encodes CDR1 MDHEN and CDR2 SYDVKM. The CDR3 DNA reads TGTGCCAGCAGTCCGTTGACCGGGAGCCTCGAGCAGTACTTC. This encodes CASSPLTGSLEQYF.

With regard to this clone: The junction shows a germline mismatch at one end, possibly a read error. This chain uses TRBV14 with TRBJ2-7; a possible D gene is TRBD2 (6 bases). Germline CDR1 is SGHDN and CDR2 is FVKESK. The CDR3 is made up of 15 amino acids. The CDR3 here is CASSQLLRDSHEQYF. DNA of the CDR3: TGTGCCAGCAGCCAACTCCTCCGGGACTCCCACGAGCAGTACTTC.